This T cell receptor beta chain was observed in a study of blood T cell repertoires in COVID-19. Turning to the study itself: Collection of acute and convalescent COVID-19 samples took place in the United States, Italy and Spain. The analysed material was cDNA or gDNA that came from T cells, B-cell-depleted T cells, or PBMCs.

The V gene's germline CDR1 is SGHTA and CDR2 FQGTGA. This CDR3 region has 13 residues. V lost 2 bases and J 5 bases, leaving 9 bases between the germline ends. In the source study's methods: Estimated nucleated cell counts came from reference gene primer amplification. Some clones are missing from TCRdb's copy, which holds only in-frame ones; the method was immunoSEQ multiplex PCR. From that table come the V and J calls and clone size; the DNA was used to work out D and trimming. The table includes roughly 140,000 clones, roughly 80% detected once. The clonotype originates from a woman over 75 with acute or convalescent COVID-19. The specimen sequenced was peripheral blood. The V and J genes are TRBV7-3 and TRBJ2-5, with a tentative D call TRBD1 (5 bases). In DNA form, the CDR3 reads TGTGCCAGCAGCTTAGCCCACAGGGAGACCCAGTACTTC. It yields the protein CASSLAHRETQYF.